This TCR beta chain originates from a study of cytomegalovirus exposure and HLA in healthy donors. Study details: From some 190 million T cells, an earlier analysis saw roughly 120 million unique TCR beta sequences. The Caucasian-associated ancestry cluster held 65% to 85% of some 420 genotyped donors. The study, taken as a whole, reports: When presence/absence was analysed, sequencing depth was taken to be roughly uniform across donors. According to the study, 160 or so TCR beta chains were cytomegalovirus-associated.

In the PCR, 60 Vbeta and 13 Jbeta primers were used. The assay was immunoSEQ multiplex PCR, and TCRdb's table has in-frame clones only and misses some. The sample consists of under 95,000 clones, around 74% of them appearing once. The CDR3 is 15 residues long. Germline values: CDR1 SEHNR, CDR2 FQNEAQ (reference sequence). J gave up 8 bases and V 1 base, and 9 bases lay outside the gene matches. Comments on this clone: The antigen is unknown.

The TCR originated in a boy between 10 and 17 years old in good health and CMV-seronegative. The J gene is TRBJ1-2, the V gene TRBV7-9, with 8 bases matching TRBD1. Sequencing was done on a sample of PBMCs. The CDR3 region is CASSLERQGARGYTF. CDR3 in DNA: TGTGCCAGCAGCTTAGAGCGGCAGGGGGCGAGAGGCTACACCTTC. Supplemented by reference TRBV7-9 and TRBJ1-2, the full variable domain reads DTGVSQNPRHKITKRGQNVTFRCDPISEHNRLYWYRQTLGQGPEFLTYFQNEAQLEKSRLLSDRFSAERPKGSFSTLEIQRTEQGDSAMYLCASSLERQGARGYTFGSGTRLTVV.